The 20 T cell receptor beta chains below were found in one sample sequenced in a study of brain T cells in children with intractable seizures (TCRdb year 2021). Library method: the immunoSEQ multiplex PCR assay. Not all clones reach the TCRdb copy of this immuneACCESS table, which keeps in-frame sequences only. Checked studies attribute under half of the gap to unresolved V genes and leave the rest unexplained. This sample gives under 150,000 clones in total; 85% to 95% of them show up just once. Jointly, the top ten make up roughly 4% of the sample. The intended sense of this specimen's time point label: resected brain tissue, or blood drawn just prior to surgery. Sample: peripheral blood, taken at surgery. These receptors all come from a boy under two years old with hemimegalencephaly and intractable seizures.

The chain has TRBV7-3 and TRBJ2-1, with D maybe TRBD2 (6 bases). Looked up from germline, CDR1 is SGHTA and CDR2 is FQGTGA. Trimming left V 1 base short and J 3 bases short, with 10 bases between. CDR3 length equals 15 residues. This CDR3 is CASSLKGLHYNEQFF. The CDR3 DNA sequence: TGTGCCAGCAGCTTAAAGGGACTCCACTACAATGAGCAGTTCTTC. Full variable domain (missing parts from reference TRBV7-3 and TRBJ2-1): GAGVSQTPSNKVTEKGKYVELRCDPISGHTALYWYRQSLGQGPEFLIYFQGTGAADDSGLPNDRFFAVRPEGSVSTLKIQRTERGDSAVYLCASSLKGLHYNEQFFGPGTRLTVL.

This sequence joins TRBV5-1 and TRBJ2-7; weak D call: TRBD1 (6 bases). V was cut by 2 bases and J by 2 bases, with 11 bases left in between. CDR3 length: 14 amino acids. Germline V gene data show CDR1 as SGHRS and CDR2 as YFSETQ. In DNA, the CDR3 is TGCGCCAGCAGCTTCCTCGGGACAACCTACGAGCAGTACTTC. Residues: CASSFLGTTYEQYF.

This sequence joins TRBV4-1 and TRBJ2-7, with a possible D match to TRBD2 (7 bases). The CDR3 covers 15 residues. The V end was cut by 4 bases, the J end by 3 bases, with 16 bases between. Germline CDR1 MGHRA, CDR2 YSYEKL. CDR3 nucleotide sequence: TGCGCCAGCAGCCTCCGAAGGGGGGGGCTCTACGAGCAGTACTTC. It specifies CASSLRRGGLYEQYF.

The chain joins TRBV6-8 to TRBJ2-2; 9 bases line up with TRBD2. Germline-derived CDR1 and CDR2 are MNHGY and SAAAGT. V trimming: 3 bases; J trimming: 2 bases; junction bases outside the gene matches: 10. The CDR3 length is 18 residues. CDR3 bases: TGTGCCAGCAGTTATGGGCCTAGCGGGACCTCCAACACCGGGGAGCTGTTTTTT. It specifies CASSYGPSGTSNTGELFF.

This clone was detected only once. The rearrangement links TRBV6-5 to TRBJ2-7; tentatively, D is TRBD1 or TRBD2 (5 bases each). CDR1 is MNHEY, CDR2 SVGAGI, per germline. Trimming removed 1 base at V and 2 bases at J, with 9 bases between. The CDR3 sequence is 14 residues long. CDR3 nucleotides: TGTGCCAGCAGTTACTGGGACGGCCCCTACGAGCAGTACTTC. It yields the protein CASSYWDGPYEQYF.

The chain links TRBV7-9 to TRBJ2-5, with D unclear. The CDR3 loop spans 14 amino acids. V lost 2 bases and J 2 bases, leaving 9 bases between the germline ends. The germline gives CDR1 SEHNR, CDR2 FQNEAQ (reference sequence). CDR3 nucleotide sequence: TGTGCCAGCAGCTTAAACGCGGAACAAGAGACCCAGTACTTC. This codes for CASSLNAEQETQYF.

The rearrangement uses TRBV28 and TRBJ1-5; D is uncertain. CDR1 and CDR2 from the germline V gene are MDHEN and SYDVKM. This CDR3 contains 12 residues. V was cut by 0 bases and J by 5 bases, with 2 bases left in between. CDR3 DNA sequence: TGTGCCAGCAGTTTATGGGATCAGCCCCAGCATTTT. This translates into CASSLWDQPQHF.

The rearrangement joins TRBV28 to TRBJ1-1, with TRBD1 as a possible D gene (6 bases). There are 13 residues in the CDR3. In germline, CDR1 is MDHEN, CDR2 SYDVKM. Trimming removed 3 bases at V and 7 bases at J, with 12 bases between. CDR3 in DNA: TGTGCCAGCAGTTTCCAGGGGCCCTTTGAAGCTTTCTTT. This sequence encodes CASSFQGPFEAFF. The full variable domain, completed using reference TRBV28 and TRBJ1-1, is DVKVTQSSRYLVKRTGEKVFLECVQDMDHENMFWYRQDPGLGLRLIYFSYDVKMKEKGDIPEGYSVSREKKERFSLILESASTNQTSMYLCASSFQGPFEAFFGQGTRLTVV.

The chain has TRBV29-1 and TRBJ1-1; D might be TRBD1 (6 bases). This CDR3 has 13 residues. The V gene lost 4 bases and the J gene lost 0 bases, with 9 bases spanning the gap. Germline CDR1 is SQVTM and CDR2 is ANQGSEA. The DNA of the CDR3 is TGCAGCGTTGCTCAGGGGATGAACACTGAAGCTTTCTTT. This gives the protein CSVAQGMNTEAFF.

The chain has TRBV6-5 and TRBJ1-1; D remains unclear. CDR3 size: 14 residues. V shed 2 bases and J shed 1 base, with 8 bases lying between them. The germline gives CDR1 MNHEY, CDR2 SVGAGI. The CDR3 protein is CASSYRDPNTEAFF. In DNA, the CDR3 is TGTGCCAGCAGTTACCGAGACCCGAACACTGAAGCTTTCTTT.

This chain connects TRBV2 to TRBJ2-7, with 8 bases matching TRBD2. The CDR3 consists of 16 residues. Germline trimming cut 3 bases from V and 2 bases from J; bases unmatched to any gene: 9. Germline CDR1 SNHLY, CDR2 FYNNEI. The CDR3 DNA sequence: TGTGCCAGCAGTGAGGCGGCTAGCGGGTACCCCTACGAGCAGTACTTC. Its translation is CASSEAASGYPYEQYF.

This chain joins TRBV5-6 and TRBJ2-7; D uncertain. Trimming shortened V by 4 bases and J by 3 bases, and 8 bases separated the two germline ends. The CDR3 is 12 amino acids. Germline V lookup: CDR1 SGHDT, CDR2 YYEEEE. CDR3 bases: TGTGCCAGCAGCCTTTTAGGCTACGAGCAGTACTTC. This encodes CASSLLGYEQYF.

The chain couples TRBV6-5 to TRBJ1-2; D possibly corresponds to TRBD1 (5 bases). CDR3 length: 12 residues. CDR1 is MNHEY, CDR2 SVGAGI, per germline. V lost 6 bases, J lost 8 bases, and 13 bases lay in between. CDR3 loop: CASSGRVQGYTF. In nucleotides, the CDR3 is TGTGCCAGCAGCGGCAGGGTACAGGGCTACACCTTC.

This clone was recorded only once. The V call is TRBV28, the J call TRBJ2-2; D is unclear. Trimming left V 5 bases short and J 7 bases short, with 14 bases between. Germline V gene lookup returns CDR1 MDHEN and CDR2 SYDVKM. The CDR3 totals 14 residues. Here the CDR3 DNA reads TGTGCCAGCAGTCCCCTGGGCTGGGGCGGGGAGCTGTTTTTT. Translated: CASSPLGWGGELFF.

V is TRBV21-1 and J is TRBJ2-3. TRBV21-1 represents a pseudogene. The CDR3 covers 13 residues. The CDR3 DNA sequence: TGTGCCAGCATTACGTGGGGCACAGATACGCAGTATTTT. Amino acids: CASITWGTDTQYF.

The chain uses TRBV4-1 and TRBJ1-3; a possible D gene is TRBD1 (5 bases). Trimming stripped 8 bases from V and 2 bases from J, with 13 bases between. The CDR3 totals 14 residues. Germline loops: CDR1 MGHRA, CDR2 YSYEKL. The CDR3 is CASPGPPAGNTIYF. The CDR3 DNA reads as TGCGCCAGCCCGGGACCCCCAGCTGGAAACACCATATATTTT.

This chain links TRBV5-1 with TRBJ1-1; 7 bases are shared with TRBD1. V dropped 4 bases and J dropped 3; count of bases not matched to a gene: 6. Germline CDR1 and CDR2: SGHRS and YFSETQ. This CDR3 is built from 14 residues. CDR3 bases: TGCGCCAGCAGCGCTAGAACAGGGGACACTGAAGCTTTCTTT. Translating it yields CASSARTGDTEAFF.

V gene TRBV6-2 or TRBV6-3 combines with J gene TRBJ2-7; possibly TRBD2 for D (5 bases). Trimming took 5 bases from V and 3 from J, leaving 23 bases between them. This CDR3 is built from 17 residues. From germline, CDR1 is MNHEY and CDR2 SVGEGT. The CDR3, as DNA: TGTGCCAGCAGTCGCCGGGCGGGTGATGAAGTTCGCTACGAGCAGTACTTC. Amino acid sequence: CASSRRAGDEVRYEQYF.

About this clone itself: Since no conserved phenylalanine or tryptophan closes the CDR3, a read error is the likely cause. The DNA is omitted, as the CDR3 cannot be located on it reliably, and the CDR3 follows TCRdb's listing. The chain links TRBV5-8 to TRBJ2-3. With termini counted, the CDR3 has 13 amino acids. In germline, CDR1 is SGHTS, CDR2 YDEGEE. This chain's CDR3 is CASSLPRVGPASY.

The genes are TRBV29-1 and TRBJ2-4; TRBD2 might be the D (5 bases). The CDR3 consists of 13 residues. Trimming pared 4 bases from V and 0 bases from J, leaving 7 bases between. Germline V CDR1 and CDR2: SQVTM, ANQGSEA. DNA for the CDR3: TGCAGCGTTGGCGGGCTAGCCAAAAACATTCAGTACTTC. It is translated as CSVGGLAKNIQYF.